The rows below give T cell receptor beta chains drawn from one sample of a study of cytomegalovirus exposure and HLA in healthy donors. The table came from immunoSEQ multiplex PCR; TCRdb's copy has only in-frame clones and leaves some out. The sample lists a few hundred thousand clones, 75% occurring once. Material: PBMCs. These receptors were taken from a woman aged 25-40 years in good health and CMV-seronegative. CDR3s include the opening cysteine and the closing phenylalanine or tryptophan. Only some rows state a clone size, as once, few, many or a class for expanded clones.

V,J,size,CDR3
TRBV29-1,TRBJ2-1,-,CSGGLVGDEQFF
TRBV5-1,TRBJ1-2,-,CASSRTDRDYGYTF
TRBV2,TRBJ2-3,once,CASSETRIELSTDTQYF
TRBV19,TRBJ2-1,-,CASSLWGTHNEQFF
TRBV21-1,TRBJ1-5,-,CASTNKAPRQGARGGQPQHF
TRBV6-1,TRBJ1-6,-,CATSEGQGVSPPHF
TRBV5-1,TRBJ2-1,-,CASSSTGLSNNEQFF
TRBV7-6,TRBJ1-1,-,CDSSPDSAAGDDTEAFF
TRBV5-4,TRBJ1-4,once,CASSSGQPNEKLFF
TRBV30,TRBJ2-5,-,CAWTQGGQETQYF
TRBV19,-,-,CASQEDRDAIEQYF
TRBV9,TRBJ1-1,-,CASSALQGDTEAFF
TRBV7-9,TRBJ2-5,-,CASSRDSGQETQYF
TRBV5-4,TRBJ2-5,-,CASSTASGTGTQYF
TRBV2,TRBJ1-1,-,CASTGTGFEAFF
TRBV19,TRBJ2-1,few,CASSIEPRLGARNEQFF
TRBV7-8,TRBJ2-2,-,CASSSNTGGLFF
TRBV6-5,TRBJ1-1,-,CASSTGRNNTEAFF
TRBV6-1,TRBJ1-1,-,CASSERGTAVEAFF
TRBV9,TRBJ1-3,-,CASSVGTFDGNTIYF
TRBV10-3,TRBJ2-3,-,CAISESSVWEPDTQYF
TRBV6-5,TRBJ1-4,-,CASSFAGLGNEKLFF
TRBV7-8,TRBJ1-5,-,CASSFNIRGEHQPQHF
TRBV15,TRBJ1-6,few,CATSSSGGTGYSPLHF
TRBV7-9,TRBJ1-2,-,CASSLALLGTDSYGYTF
TRBV5-1,TRBJ1-2,few,CASSLTGSANYGYTF
TRBV11-2,TRBJ2-5,-,CASSSVVEGQGETQYF
TRBV5-4,TRBJ1-2,-,CASRLFGYTF
TRBV7-9,TRBJ1-1,-,CASSLGTGEAFF
TRBV11-3,TRBJ2-7,-,CASSRLAGGGYEQYF
TRBV27,TRBJ2-5,-,CASSSPRAKETQYF
TRBV18,-,-,CASSPTVTYEQYF
TRBV11-3,TRBJ2-3,-,CASSSETASTDTQYF
TRBV18,TRBJ1-1,-,CASSPQGGDLAFF
TRBV2,TRBJ2-1,-,CASSELVRGASSYNEQFF
TRBV30,TRBJ1-4,-,CAWNPQGAGEKLFF
TRBV25-1,TRBJ2-1,-,CASSILAGGSEQFF
TRBV2,TRBJ2-7,-,CASSEEAGGPYEQYF